The 12 T cell receptor beta chains reported below all come from one sample, sequenced in a study of post-analysis software for immune sequencing data. Study observations and caveats: Controls had lower frequencies than patients of a few TRBV segments, which included TRBV5-6, TRBV5-1 and TRBV20-1.

These receptors are not linked to any known antigen. cDNA libraries for TCR beta contained unique molecular identifiers. MiXCR, applied by TCRdb to the PCR reads, yields one record per CDR3 protein. The repertoire has approximately 630,000 distinct CDR3 sequences, about 60% of them found once; the top ten carry approximately 10%. Source material: blood. The receptor set was obtained from a girl aged 2 to 9 with multiple sclerosis.

V and J are TRBV12-3 or TRBV12-4 and TRBJ2-1; 11 bases are a match to TRBD1. Trimming removed 8 bases from V and 8 bases from J; junction bases left unmatched: 17. This CDR3 is built from 17 residues. CDR3 bases: TGTGCCAGCGGGGAAGTCGGGCCGGGACAGGGGGGGGATGAGCAGTTCTTC. Encoded protein: CASGEVGPGQGGDEQFF.

This sequence joins TRBV5-1 and TRBJ1-2; 8 bases are shared with TRBD1. The germline gives CDR1 SGHRS, CDR2 YFSETQ. This CDR3 region has 15 residues. V lost 0 bases and J lost 6; bases outside the gene matches: 7. Written as DNA, the CDR3 is TGCGCCAGCAGCTTGGCAGGGGGCGATTCTCATGGCTACACCTTC. Residues: CASSLAGGDSHGYTF.

For this clonotype: The junction departs from the called germline gene at one end, perhaps through a read error. The chain joins TRBV20-1 to TRBJ2-1; TRBD2 matches at 12 bases. CDR3 size: 14 residues. Germline values: CDR1 DFQATT, CDR2 SNEGSKA (reference sequence). CDR3 nucleotides: TGCAGTGCGAGGACTAGCGGGGCCTACAGTGAGCAGTTCTTC. This translates into CSARTSGAYSEQFF.

V gene TRBV29-1 combines with J gene TRBJ2-3; D not resolved. Germline V CDR1 and CDR2: SQVTM, ANQGSEA. With 1 base removed from V and 0 bases from J, the gap between germline ends came to 11 bases. The CDR3 consists of 15 residues. CDR3 protein: CSVEADGQSTDTQYF. In DNA, the CDR3 is TGCAGCGTTGAAGCGGACGGCCAAAGCACAGATACGCAGTATTTT.

Only one count was recorded for this clonotype. This chain uses TRBV10-3 with TRBJ2-3, with 13 bases fitting TRBD2. This CDR3 region has 18 residues. V dropped 2 bases and J dropped 4; count of bases not matched to a gene: 9. Looked up from germline, CDR1 is ENHRY and CDR2 is SYGVKD. This CDR3 reads CAISEVPTSGGAADTQYF. The CDR3 nucleotides read TGTGCCATCAGTGAGGTCCCAACTAGCGGGGGGGCGGCAGATACGCAGTATTTT.

The chain combines TRBV5-1 with TRBJ2-3, with 7 bases aligning to TRBD2. The CDR3 length is 16 residues. Germline CDR1 SGHRS, CDR2 YFSETQ. The ends lost 4 bases at V and 5 bases at J; junction bases unmatched: 13. The DNA for the CDR3 is TGCGCCAGCAGCAGGGACGGATCCGGGAGGCAAGATACGCAGTATTTT. Residues: CASSRDGSGRQDTQYF.

V usage is TRBV6-5 and J usage is TRBJ2-6; unclear D gene. The germline CDR1 and CDR2 sequences are MNHEY and SVGAGI. Trimming took off 6 bases at V and 1 base at J, with 13 bases between the two ends. The length of the CDR3 is 16 residues. This chain's CDR3 is CASRQRTPSGANVLTF. The DNA for the CDR3 is TGTGCCAGCAGACAACGGACGCCGTCTGGGGCCAACGTCCTGACTTTC.

The V gene is TRBV4-1, the J gene TRBJ2-7; 12 bases line up with TRBD1. Matching the DNA end better, TRBJ2-5 makes the J call doubtful. This CDR3 has 17 amino acids. Per the germline V gene, CDR1 is MGHRA and CDR2 is YSYEKL. CDR3 loop: CASSPRDRGLRWETQYF. In nucleotides, the CDR3 is TGCGCCAGCAGCCCCCGGGACAGGGGGCTTCGTTGGGAGACCCAGTACTTC.

CDR3: CSAGETGGSETQYF. The CDR3 DNA sequence: TGCAGCGCTGGGGAGACAGGGGGCTCTGAGACCCAGTACTTC. The chain combines TRBV29-1 with TRBJ2-5; 10 bases are a match to TRBD1. Germline-derived CDR1 and CDR2 are SQVTM and ANQGSEA. V shed 7 bases and J 5 bases; nucleotides not matched to a gene: 10. The CDR3 sequence is 14 residues long.

This clonotype occurred a few times. The chain uses TRBV5-1 and TRBJ2-3, with D possibly TRBD1 on 5 matching bases. V lost 3 bases, J lost 0 bases, and 14 bases lay in between. The CDR3 extends over 16 amino acids. Germline V gene data show CDR1 as SGHRS and CDR2 as YFSETQ. CDR3 residues: CASSSTQVTSTDTQYF. As DNA, the CDR3 is TGCGCCAGCAGCTCAACACAGGTCACTAGCACAGATACGCAGTATTTT.

This chain uses TRBV21-1 with TRBJ2-7. TRBV21-1 is assigned pseudogene status. The CDR3 is made up of 14 amino acids. This chain's CDR3 is CASRPVVYLYERYF. The CDR3 DNA reads as TGTGCCAGCCGCCCGGTCGTCTATCTTTACGAGCGGTACTTC.

In this sample, this clonotype turned up a few times. The V gene is TRBV5-5, the J gene TRBJ2-7; 7 bases are shared with TRBD2. Germline V lookup: CDR1 SGHKS, CDR2 YYEKEE (reference sequence). CDR3 size: 13 residues. The trim removed 0 bases at V and 5 bases at J, leaving 2 bases unmatched. CDR3 sequence: CASSLAGGDEQYF. The CDR3 bases are TGTGCCAGCAGCTTGGCGGGAGGAGACGAGCAGTACTTC.